The 14 T cell receptor beta chains below come from one sample, sequenced in a study of blood T cell repertoires in COVID-19. Assay: immunoSEQ multiplex PCR; the TCRdb copy retains only in-frame clones and omits some. This table has roughly 39,000 clones, over 80% appearing once. The specimen was peripheral blood. Receptors originate from a woman aged 70 to 79 with acute or convalescent COVID-19.

The chain joins TRBV11-1 to TRBJ2-5, with D perhaps TRBD2 (5 bases). This CDR3 is 14 amino acids long. V lost 5 bases to trimming and J lost 7 bases, with 17 bases between them. Germline loops: CDR1 SGHAT, CDR2 FQDESV (reference sequence). The CDR3 sequence is CASSRFVRGGTQYF. CDR3 DNA sequence: TGTGCCAGCAGCCGCTTCGTTCGCGGAGGGACCCAGTACTTC. Combining the CDR3 with reference TRBV11-1 and TRBJ2-5 gives the whole variable domain EAEVAQSPRYKITEKSQAVAFWCDPISGHATLYWYRQILGQGPELLVQFQDESVVDDSQLPKDRFSAERLKGVDSTLKIQPAELGDSAMYLCASSRFVRGGTQYFGPGTRLLVL.

V is TRBV7-8 and J is TRBJ2-7; weak D call: TRBD1 (5 bases). CDR1 is SGHVS and CDR2 is FQNEAQ in the germline V gene. V was clipped by 4 bases and J by 5 bases, with 9 bases between them. The length of the CDR3 is 12 residues. The CDR3 here is CASSSQGNEQYV. The CDR3 DNA sequence: TGTGCCAGCAGCTCCCAGGGCAACGAGCAGTACGTC.

The CDR3 DNA sequence: TGTGCCAGCTCGAACACGGGGGGCAGCAATCAGCCCCAGCATTTT. It yields the protein CASSNTGGSNQPQHF. This sequence joins TRBV9 and TRBJ1-5, with a weak D call TRBD1 (6 bases). The germline V and J ends were trimmed by 7 bases and 1 base, with 15 bases remaining between them. CDR1 SGDLS and CDR2 YYNGEE come from the germline V gene. CDR3 length equals 15 residues.

This chain links TRBV6-2 or TRBV6-3 with TRBJ1-5; D call uncertain. CDR1 MNHEY and CDR2 SVGEGT come from the germline V gene. The germline V and J ends were trimmed by 2 bases and 4 bases, with 9 bases remaining between them. CDR3 length: 14 residues. CDR3 sequence reads: CASSYVHKNQPQHF. CDR3 DNA: TGTGCCAGCAGTTACGTTCACAAAAATCAGCCCCAGCATTTT.

This chain links TRBV5-1 with TRBJ2-7; TRBD2 matches 9 bases. The CDR3 runs to 15 residues. Germline CDR1 and CDR2: SGHRS and YFSETQ. V gave up 0 bases and J gave up 0 bases; unmatched junction bases: 1. Written as DNA, the CDR3 is TGCGCCAGCAGCTTGGGGACTAGCGACTCCTACGAGCAGTACGTC. Encoded protein: CASSLGTSDSYEQYV.

The V gene is TRBV4-3, the J gene TRBJ1-1; D unclear. CDR3 length: 13 residues. V was clipped by 0 bases and J by 6 bases, with 8 bases between them. Germline lookup yields CDR1 LGHNA and CDR2 YSLEER. CDR3 sequence: CASSQESGSEAFF. DNA for the CDR3: TGCGCCAGCAGCCAAGAGTCGGGGTCTGAAGCTTTCTTT.

This rearrangement joins TRBV6-7 to TRBJ1-2; D unresolved. TRBV6-7 is noted as an ORF with a role that remains uncertain. This CDR3 spans 13 amino acids. V was pared by 2 bases and J by 4 bases, with 8 bases between. This CDR3 reads CASSYPEVYGYTF. Written as DNA, the CDR3 is TGTGCCAGCAGTTACCCAGAAGTCTATGGCTACACCTTC.

The chain employs TRBV6-4 and TRBJ2-4; 7 bases are a match to TRBD2. CDR1 is MRHNA and CDR2 is SNTAGT in the germline V gene. The J segment lost 7 bases and the V segment lost 3 bases, leaving 6 bases of the junction unmatched. The CDR3 is 14 residues long. This chain's CDR3 is CASSELAGDNIQYF. In DNA form, the CDR3 reads TGTGCCAGCAGTGAGCTGGCGGGAGATAACATTCAGTACTTC.

This clone was counted once. The chain is built from TRBV20-1 and TRBJ1-2, with D perhaps TRBD1 (6 bases). The V and J ends lost 4 bases and 6 bases respectively, with 9 bases between them. Germline V CDR1 and CDR2: DFQATT, SNEGSKA (reference sequence). The CDR3 runs to 11 residues. CDR3 amino acids: CSATQGNGYTF. The CDR3 DNA is TGCAGTGCTACACAGGGAAATGGCTACACCTTC.

The J gene is TRBJ1-1, the V gene TRBV6-5; D gene uncertain. Trimming shortened V by 0 bases and J by 5 bases, and 10 bases separated the two germline ends. Germline V gene lookup returns CDR1 MNHEY and CDR2 SVGAGI. The CDR3 is made up of 14 amino acids. The CDR3 sequence is CASSYSIRRTEAFF. The DNA for the CDR3 is TGTGCCAGCAGTTACTCGATCAGGAGGACTGAAGCTTTCTTT.

The chain links TRBV4-1 to TRBJ2-1; TRBD2 agrees at 9 bases. Trimming took 1 base from V and 3 from J; bases not matched to a gene: 4. This CDR3 spans 16 amino acids. The V gene's germline CDR1 is MGHRA and CDR2 YSYEKL. The CDR3 here is CASSQGLAGVYNEQFF. CDR3 bases: TGCGCCAGCAGCCAAGGGTTAGCGGGGGTCTACAATGAGCAGTTCTTC.

The chain has TRBV28 and TRBJ2-3, with 10 bases that match TRBD2. CDR3 length: 17 amino acids. Germline assignment: CDR1 MDHEN and CDR2 SYDVKM. J lost 2 bases, V lost 4 bases, and 9 bases had no gene match. CDR3 region: CASSSGTGLADTDTQYF. The CDR3 nucleotides are TGTGCCAGCAGTTCAGGGACAGGACTAGCGGACACAGATACGCAGTATTTT.

The chain carries TRBV5-6 and TRBJ1-6; 7 bases are shared with TRBD1. The V segment lost 5 bases and the J segment 6 bases; nucleotides outside the gene matches: 8. Germline CDR1 and CDR2: SGHDT and YYEEEE. This CDR3 is built from 15 residues. Here the CDR3 reads CASRQGQARNSPLHF. Written as DNA, the CDR3 is TGTGCCAGCAGGCAAGGACAGGCCCGTAATTCACCCCTCCACTTT.

The chain links TRBV7-6 to TRBJ1-6; D unclear. The CDR3 has 17 residues. Germline CDR1 reads SGHVS; CDR2 reads FNYEAQ. The V end lost 1 base, the J end lost 9 bases, and 19 bases lay between the germline ends. The CDR3, as DNA: TGTGCCAGCAGCTTAGAGATAGAATCTAATGGTGGTTCACCCCTCCACTTT. As protein: CASSLEIESNGGSPLHF.